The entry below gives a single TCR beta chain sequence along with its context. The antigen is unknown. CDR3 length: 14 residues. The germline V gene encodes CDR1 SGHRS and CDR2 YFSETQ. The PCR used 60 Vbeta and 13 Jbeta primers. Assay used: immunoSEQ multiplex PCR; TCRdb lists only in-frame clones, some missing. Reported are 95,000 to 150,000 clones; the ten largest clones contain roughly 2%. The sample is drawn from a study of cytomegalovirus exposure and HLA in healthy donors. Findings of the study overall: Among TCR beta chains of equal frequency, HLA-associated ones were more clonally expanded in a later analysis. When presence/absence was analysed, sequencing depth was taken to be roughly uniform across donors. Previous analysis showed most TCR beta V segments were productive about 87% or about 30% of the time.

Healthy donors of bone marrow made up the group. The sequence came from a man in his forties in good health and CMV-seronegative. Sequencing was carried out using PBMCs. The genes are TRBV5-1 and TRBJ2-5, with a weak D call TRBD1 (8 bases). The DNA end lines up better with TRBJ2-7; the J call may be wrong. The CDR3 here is CASSSQGGAYEQYF. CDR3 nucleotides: TGCGCCAGCAGCTCACAGGGGGGGGCCTACGAGCAGTACTTC.